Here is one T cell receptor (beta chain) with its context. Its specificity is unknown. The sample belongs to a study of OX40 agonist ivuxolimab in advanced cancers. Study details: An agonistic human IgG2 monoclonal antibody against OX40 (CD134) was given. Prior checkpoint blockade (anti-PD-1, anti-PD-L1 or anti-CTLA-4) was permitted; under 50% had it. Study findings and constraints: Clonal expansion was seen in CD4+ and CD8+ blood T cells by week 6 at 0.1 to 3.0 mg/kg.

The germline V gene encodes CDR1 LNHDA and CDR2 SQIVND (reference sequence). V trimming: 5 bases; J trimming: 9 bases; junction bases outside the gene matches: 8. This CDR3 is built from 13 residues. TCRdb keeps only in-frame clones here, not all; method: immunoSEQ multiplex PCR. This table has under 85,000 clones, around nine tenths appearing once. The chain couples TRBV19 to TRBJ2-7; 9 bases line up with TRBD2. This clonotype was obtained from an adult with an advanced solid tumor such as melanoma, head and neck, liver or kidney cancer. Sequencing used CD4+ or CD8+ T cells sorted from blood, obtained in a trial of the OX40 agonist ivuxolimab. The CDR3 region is CASSPRTRGGQYF. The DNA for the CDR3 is TGTGCCAGTAGTCCAAGGACGCGGGGGGGGCAGTACTTC.